This T cell receptor beta chain came from a study of T cells in Graves' hyperthyroidism and ophthalmopathy. This clonotype has at least ten counts. What was amplified from RNA transcripts were TCR beta CDR3 regions. Carried out on the TCR CDR3, a first-round RT-PCR used the HTBI primer set. TCRdb reprocessed the multiplex PCR reads with MiXCR, giving one entry per CDR3 protein. The sample contains a few hundred thousand distinct CDR3 sequences, roughly 14% of which appear only once. The TCR was taken from a woman aged 18-29 years with Graves' hyperthyroidism. Sequencing used blood.

The CDR3 reads CSARGEAGGFTDTQYF. Here the CDR3 DNA reads TGCAGTGCTAGAGGGGAAGCGGGAGGATTCACAGATACGCAGTATTTT. The rearrangement uses TRBV20-1 and TRBJ2-3, with TRBD2 matching 9 bases. Per the germline V gene, CDR1 is DFQATT and CDR2 is SNEGSKA (reference sequence). With 1 base clipped from V and 2 bases from J, the junction kept 7 bases outside the gene matches. The CDR3 covers 16 residues.